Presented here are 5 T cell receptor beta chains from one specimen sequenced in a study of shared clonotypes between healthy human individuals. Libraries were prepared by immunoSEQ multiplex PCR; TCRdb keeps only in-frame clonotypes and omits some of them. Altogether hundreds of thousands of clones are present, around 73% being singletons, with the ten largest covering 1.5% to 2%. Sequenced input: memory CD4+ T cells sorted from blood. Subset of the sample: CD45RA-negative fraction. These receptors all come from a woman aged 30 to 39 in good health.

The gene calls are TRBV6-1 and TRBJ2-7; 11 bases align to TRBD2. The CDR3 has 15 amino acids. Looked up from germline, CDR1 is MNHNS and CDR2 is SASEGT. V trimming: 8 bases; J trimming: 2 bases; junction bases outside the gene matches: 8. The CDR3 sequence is CASGPGLAATYEQYF. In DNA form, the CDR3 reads TGTGCCAGCGGACCGGGACTAGCGGCAACCTACGAGCAGTACTTC.

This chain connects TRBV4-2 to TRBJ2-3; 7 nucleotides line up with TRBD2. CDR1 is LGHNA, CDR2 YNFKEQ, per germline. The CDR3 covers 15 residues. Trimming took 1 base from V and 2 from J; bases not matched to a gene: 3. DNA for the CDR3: TGTGCCAGCAGCCAAGGGGGACTACTCACAGATACGCAGTATTTT. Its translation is CASSQGGLLTDTQYF.

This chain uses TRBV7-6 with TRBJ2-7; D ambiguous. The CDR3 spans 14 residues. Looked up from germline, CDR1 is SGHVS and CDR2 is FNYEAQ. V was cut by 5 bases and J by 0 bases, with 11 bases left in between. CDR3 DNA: TGTGCCAGCAGCCCCATTAGTAGCTCCTACGAGCAGTACTTC. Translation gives CASSPISSSYEQYF.

CDR3 region: CASSPTTGTNGYTF. The CDR3 DNA reads TGTGCCAGCAGTCCAACGACAGGGACGAATGGCTACACCTTC. The chain combines TRBV28 with TRBJ1-2; TRBD1 matches at 7 bases. The CDR3 sequence is 14 residues long. Germline CDR1 is MDHEN and CDR2 is SYDVKM. The junction had 9 bases not matched to a gene; V was cut back by 5 bases and J by 6 bases.

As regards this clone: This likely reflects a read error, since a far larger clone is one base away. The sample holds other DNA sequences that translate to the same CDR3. This CDR3 is CASSYGPDTQYF. The CDR3 DNA reads TGTGCCAGCAGTTACGGTCCAGATACGCAGTATTTT. This chain connects TRBV6-5 to TRBJ2-3, with D hard to call. CDR1 MNHEY and CDR2 SVGAGI come from the germline V gene. V lost 2 bases and J lost 4, with 4 bases in between. There are 12 residues in the CDR3.